The 10 T cell receptor beta chains below were found in one sample sequenced in a study of T cells after somatic rescue of genetic block. The data were produced by immunoSEQ multiplex PCR, yet TCRdb's version contains in-frame clones alone and is incomplete. The table lists about 120,000 clones, 90% to 95% of them singletons. The specimen was peripheral blood mononuclear cells (PBMCs). These receptors came from a woman younger than 35.

V gene TRBV19 combines with J gene TRBJ2-7; D is perhaps TRBD1 or TRBD2 (5 bases each). This CDR3 spans 14 amino acids. V was cut by 5 bases and J by 2 bases, with 13 bases left in between. Germline-derived CDR1 and CDR2 are LNHDA and SQIVND (reference sequence). The CDR3 region is CASSRRDRTYEQYF. The CDR3 nucleotides read TGTGCCAGTAGTCGCCGGGACCGAACCTACGAGCAGTACTTC.

The chain couples TRBV7-9 to TRBJ1-2; 7 bases are a match to TRBD1. The CDR3 has 15 residues. Per germline, CDR1 SEHNR and CDR2 FQNEAQ (reference sequence). With V trimmed by 9 bases and J by 2 bases, 12 bases remained unmatched. CDR3 in DNA: TGTGCCAGTACCACAGGGGAACCTAAAAACTATGGCTACACCTTC. It is translated as CASTTGEPKNYGYTF. The full variable domain, rest sourced from reference TRBV7-9 and TRBJ1-2, is DTGVSQNPRHKITKRGQNVTFRCDPISEHNRLYWYRQTLGQGPEFLTYFQNEAQLEKSRLLSDRFSAERPKGSFSTLEIQRTEQGDSAMYLCASTTGEPKNYGYTFGSGTRLTVV.

The J gene is TRBJ1-1, the V gene TRBV6-5; D is unclear. From germline, CDR1 is MNHEY and CDR2 SVGAGI. V dropped 6 bases and J dropped 5 bases, with 16 bases sitting between them. The CDR3 totals 14 residues. The CDR3 DNA is TGTGCCAGCAGCCGACTAGATGAGTGGACTGAAGCTTTCTTT. Translated, it gives CASSRLDEWTEAFF.

The V and J genes are TRBV4-2 and TRBJ2-1; D remains unclear. CDR1 is LGHNA and CDR2 is YNFKEQ in the germline V gene. The CDR3 loop spans 14 amino acids. Deletions cut 0 bases from V and 5 bases from J, with 8 bases between. This CDR3 reads CASSQEPRHNEQFF. CDR3 DNA sequence: TGTGCCAGCAGCCAAGAACCTCGACACAATGAGCAGTTCTTC.

The genes are TRBV19 and TRBJ1-5; tentative D call: TRBD1 (5 bases). Between the trimmed V and J ends, which lost 3 bases and 2 bases, there was a span of 11 bases. Germline V gene data show CDR1 as LNHDA and CDR2 as SQIVND (reference sequence). The CDR3 is 15 amino acids. CDR3 DNA sequence: TGTGCCAGTAGTATTGGCAGGGAGGGCAATCAGCCCCAGCATTTT. Its protein is CASSIGREGNQPQHF.

The J gene is TRBJ1-1, the V gene TRBV4-2; a possible D gene is TRBD1 (5 bases). Trimming removed 1 base from V and 0 bases from J, with 15 bases in between. In germline, CDR1 is LGHNA, CDR2 YNFKEQ. CDR3 length: 17 amino acids. The CDR3 sequence: CASSQVSQGSMNTEAFF. The CDR3 DNA sequence: TGTGCCAGCAGCCAAGTGAGTCAGGGTTCCATGAACACTGAAGCTTTCTTT.

The genes are TRBV7-9 and TRBJ1-2, with 8 bases lining up with TRBD1. Germline V gives CDR1 SEHNR, CDR2 FQNEAQ (reference sequence). The CDR3 has 13 residues. V lost 3 bases to trimming and J lost 8 bases; unmatched junction nucleotides: 5. The CDR3 here is CASSLQQGAGYTF. CDR3 bases: TGTGCCAGCAGCTTGCAGCAGGGGGCCGGCTACACCTTC.

V usage is TRBV5-1 and J usage is TRBJ2-7; 8 bases fit TRBD1. There are 16 residues in the CDR3. The germline V gene has CDR1 SGHRS and CDR2 YFSETQ. The V gene end was trimmed by 4 bases and the J gene end by 2 bases; junction bases not matched to a gene: 11. CDR3 DNA sequence: TGCGCCAGCAGCCTCGGCCGGGACAGGTGGACCTACGAGCAGTACTTC. It encodes CASSLGRDRWTYEQYF.

This clone was seen a single time. The chain couples TRBV6-5 to TRBJ1-1; weak D call: TRBD1 (5 bases). V lost 10 bases, J lost 3 bases, and 15 bases lay in between. This CDR3 region has 13 residues. Germline V gene sequence: CDR1 MNHEY, CDR2 SVGAGI. CDR3 loop: CATGARGDTEAFF. CDR3 DNA: TGTGCCACCGGAGCTAGAGGGGACACTGAAGCTTTCTTT.

This chain uses TRBV5-1 with TRBJ1-1, with D possibly TRBD1 on 6 matching bases. With 4 bases removed from V and 6 bases from J, the gap between germline ends came to 16 bases. CDR1 SGHRS and CDR2 YFSETQ come from the germline V gene. The CDR3 consists of 14 residues. This CDR3 reads CASSRTVSKSEAFF. CDR3 DNA sequence: TGCGCCAGCAGCCGGACAGTTTCCAAGTCTGAAGCTTTCTTT.